Sequencing of this T cell receptor (beta chain) was carried out in a study of shared clonotypes between healthy human individuals (dated by TCRdb to 2019 to 2021). Background for the entire study: Three men and two women, aged 18 to 49 years, made up the cohort. The study deeply sequenced blood TCR repertoires of five healthy adults to estimate repertoire size and the extent of clonotype sharing between individuals. To increase sequencing depth and limit assay-specific biases, different laboratories used diverse techniques to prepare libraries and sequence TCR repertoires. Each donor's leukapheresis produced roughly between about 0.8 and 10 billion PBMCs.

The donors were healthy, HIV-negative adults who had no recently reported acute infections or vaccinations. All donors were Caucasian adults living in Nashville, Tennessee, USA. In the unsorted samples, around 81 million PBMCs were counted, and genomic DNA was extracted using the QIAamp DNA Blood Mini kit. Blood was obtained by leukapheresis, after which PBMCs were separated by Ficoll-Histopaque density gradient centrifugation and cryopreserved in liquid nitrogen vapor phase. This clone was seen only a few times. Its antigen specificity is not known. No per-base quality is available; no much larger clone lies one base away. V and J are truncated by 4 bases and 2 bases respectively, leaving an intervening sequence of 9 bases. The CDR3 spans 13 residues, from the cysteine through the phenylalanine. Left in the record is the CDR3 DNA by itself, 39 bases read in frame from the first base. CDR1 and CDR2, looked up from the germline V gene (reference sequence), are LNHDA and SQIVND.

The full study reports these points: Because the study included a small number of donors, the genetic and exposure-history diversity represented was limited. Sampling was restricted to blood, and TCR repertoires in tissue are likely to differ from TCR repertoires in blood. Pairwise subsampling led to the expectation that sequencing depth would affect the degree of clonotype sharing among donors.

TCR CDR3 regions were amplified from genomic DNA by multiplex PCR using the deep immunoSEQ assay. Extracted genomic DNA from each cell subset was spread evenly across all wells of several immunoSEQ 96-well plates, with each plate serving as a replicate. For unsorted PBMC, each replicate PCR was loaded with roughly 0.3 ug genomic DNA, equivalent to tens of thousands of T cell genomes. Genomic DNA from unsorted PBMC was sequenced over ten immunoSEQ deep assay plates. Purified libraries were quantified with a Qubit 3.0 fluorometer, sized on a Bioanalyzer 2100, and re-quantified with the KAPA Library Quantification kit. Every immunoSEQ 96-well plate was sequenced on a separate single-read 150-cycle Illumina NextSeq 550 flow cell. The published analysis was carried out like this. Because the immunoSEQ output included only junctional sequences and no quality scores, the filtering could not be the same as the filtering used for full-length reads. To assign V/J genes and CDR3, sequences were annotated using PyIR, a Python wrapper for IgBLAST v1.9, with IMGT germline references. Reads were filtered out if the reads had weak V/J assignments (E-value above 1e-6), no CDR3, stop codons, out-of-frame junctions, or ambiguous translated residues. V3J clonotypes were defined as sequences sharing an identical inferred V gene, J gene, and CDR3 amino acid sequence. To compute the percentage overlap between repertoires, the number of shared unique clonotypes was divided by the size of the smaller repertoire. Repertoire richness was assessed with RTK rarefaction, the Chao1 estimator, and Recon v2.1 estimates of unobserved clonotypes. TCRdb mirrors the immuneACCESS table, restricted to in-frame sequences. Some clones are absent from its copies; in checked studies, under half trace to an unresolved V gene, and the reason for the others is unknown. Clone size and the V and J calls come from that table; the DNA yielded D and trimming. A total of about 490,000 clones appear in this sample, 76% of them only once. Over 10% of the sample belongs to the ten largest clones.

The chain is made from TRBV19 and TRBJ2-7; the D gene identity is not certain. Sequencing was performed on PBMCs. The TCR was taken from a woman aged 40 to 55 in good health. Some clones in this sample may be carry-over from other donors' samples. The CDR3 loop reads CASSRAGPYEQYF. DNA sequence: TGTGCCAGTAGTAGAGCTGGGCCCTACGAGCAGTACTTC.